This TCR beta chain was identified in a study of blood T cells in healthy people across ages. As for the study in general: About one barcoded beta molecule per two T cells was the capture yield of template switching.

The CDR3 length is 15 residues. J lost 10 bases, V lost 0 bases, and 6 bases had no gene match. CDR1 and CDR2 from the germline V gene are ENHRY and SYGVKD. Whenever a sample was processed, at least 6.5 million PBMCs were isolated. The extraction recovered at least 6 micrograms of total RNA per sample. Combining a sample-barcoded 5' primer with a J-beta primer mix, a second PCR ran for roughly 7 to 11 cycles. Template switching added a 12-random-nucleotide identifier to every cDNA molecule. TCRdb re-analysed the 5' RACE reads in MiXCR, keeping a single row per CDR3 protein. This sample has roughly 1,800,000 distinct CDR3 sequences; roughly 49% occur once, and the top ten carry 2% to 2.5%.

The clonotype comes from a woman in her 40s in good health. The chain is built from TRBV10-3 and TRBJ1-6, with TRBD1 matching over 7 bases. Sequenced input: blood. CDR3 region: CAISESATGESPLHF. CDR3 bases: TGTGCCATCAGTGAGTCTGCTACAGGGGAATCACCCCTCCACTTT.